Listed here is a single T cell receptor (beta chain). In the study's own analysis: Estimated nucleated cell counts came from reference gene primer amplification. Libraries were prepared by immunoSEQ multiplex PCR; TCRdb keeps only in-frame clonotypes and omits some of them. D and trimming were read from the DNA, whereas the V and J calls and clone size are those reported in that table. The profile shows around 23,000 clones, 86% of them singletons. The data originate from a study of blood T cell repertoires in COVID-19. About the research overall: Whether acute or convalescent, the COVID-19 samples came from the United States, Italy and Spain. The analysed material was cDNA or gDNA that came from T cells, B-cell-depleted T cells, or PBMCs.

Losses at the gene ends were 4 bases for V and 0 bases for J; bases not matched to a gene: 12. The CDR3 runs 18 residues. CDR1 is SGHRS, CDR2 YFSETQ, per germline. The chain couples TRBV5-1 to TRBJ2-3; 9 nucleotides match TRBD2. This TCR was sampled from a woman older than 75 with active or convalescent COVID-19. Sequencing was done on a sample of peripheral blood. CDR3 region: CASSAGLSSGTSTDTQYF. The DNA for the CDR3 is TGCGCCAGCAGCGCCGGCCTGTCTAGCGGGACTAGCACAGATACGCAGTATTTT.